A single sample gave rise to the 16 T cell receptor beta chains below, sequenced in a study of T-cell memory formation after mild COVID-19 (dated by TCRdb to about 2021). Libraries were constructed by 5' RACE. Data came from an Illumina NovaSeq 6000. In TCRdb, the public reads were trimmed at Q25 with fastp and aligned with MiXCR, with productive beta chains retained. Identical CDR3 protein sequences are pooled into one entry, listed with their most common genes and DNA. The sample table shows some 600,000 distinct CDR3 sequences, and around 16% are seen once. The top ten clones comprise about 7.5% of the sample. Material: PBMCs or a T cell subset sorted from them (not recorded which). These receptor sequences come from an adult woman who had mild COVID-19 (a few samples of this study predate the infection). The sample titles of this study are shuffled in the database, so cell type and time point are left out; the donor was told from shared clones.

This chain joins TRBV4-1 and TRBJ2-1, with 8 positions matching TRBD1. This CDR3 is 13 amino acids long. CDR1 and CDR2 (germline): MGHRA, YSYEKL. Trimming took 0 bases from V and 10 from J; bases not matched to a gene: 2. CDR3 sequence (DNA): TGCGCCAGCAGCCAAGACCGGACAGGGGAGCAGTTCTTC. It codes for CASSQDRTGEQFF.

This chain connects TRBV7-9 to TRBJ1-1; the match to TRBD1 covers 8 bases. The germline gives CDR1 SEHNR, CDR2 FQNEAQ (reference sequence). The trim removed 1 base at V and 1 base at J, leaving 5 bases unmatched. CDR3 length: 16 residues. Here the CDR3 DNA reads TGTGCCAGCAGCTTAGTTGGCAGGGGGCCGAACACTGAAGCTTTCTTT. It encodes CASSLVGRGPNTEAFF. The entire variable domain, with the rest obtained from reference TRBV7-9 and TRBJ1-1, is as follows: DTGVSQNPRHKITKRGQNVTFRCDPISEHNRLYWYRQTLGQGPEFLTYFQNEAQLEKSRLLSDRFSAERPKGSFSTLEIQRTEQGDSAMYLCASSLVGRGPNTEAFFGQGTRLTVV.

This clonotype was picked up a small number of times. The V and J genes are TRBV4-1 and TRBJ2-2; TRBD1 is a possible D gene (6 bases). Trimming cost V 4 bases and J 0 bases, with 15 bases left between them. Germline lookup yields CDR1 MGHRA and CDR2 YSYEKL. The CDR3 has 17 residues. CDR3 in amino acids: CASSLQRDTTNTGELFF. The CDR3 bases are TGCGCCAGCAGCCTCCAAAGGGACACAACGAACACCGGGGAGCTGTTTTTT.

J is TRBJ2-3 and V is TRBV6-6; 15 bases line up with TRBD2. This CDR3 spans 18 amino acids. Germline loops: CDR1 MNHNY, CDR2 SVGAGI (reference sequence). Trimming at V came to 8 bases and at J to 0 bases, leaving 9 bases not matched to a gene. The CDR3 nucleotides are TGTGCCAGCCGCAGGGGACTAGCGGGGGGCGCTAGCACAGATACGCAGTATTTT. Residues: CASRRGLAGGASTDTQYF.

This chain connects TRBV12-3 or TRBV12-4 to TRBJ2-3; D may be TRBD2 (5 bases). The CDR3 is 17 residues long. Trimming stripped 6 bases from V and 7 bases from J, with 26 bases between. Here the CDR3 DNA reads TGTGCCAGCAGCCCCTCAGGAACGGAGGTTTTAGGCTATACGCAGTATTTT. Protein: CASSPSGTEVLGYTQYF.

The chain's CDR3 is CASSPRGRLAKNIQYF. In nucleotides, the CDR3 is TGTGCCAGCAGCCCGAGGGGCCGTCTAGCCAAAAACATTCAGTACTTC. V is TRBV11-2 and J is TRBJ2-4; D is possibly TRBD1 or TRBD2 (5 bases each). The V gene's germline CDR1 is SGHAT and CDR2 FQNNGV. This CDR3 has 16 amino acids. The germline V and J ends were trimmed by 5 bases and 0 bases, with 14 bases remaining between them.

This clonotype was picked up a small number of times. The chain joins TRBV6-6 to TRBJ2-5; 7 nucleotides match TRBD2. The ends lost 6 bases at V and 5 bases at J; junction bases unmatched: 15. The CDR3 is 16 amino acids. Looked up from germline, CDR1 is MNHNY and CDR2 is SVGAGI (reference sequence). The CDR3 loop reads CASSWRDQAGAETQYF. For the CDR3, the DNA is TGTGCCAGCAGCTGGCGGGACCAGGCGGGAGCGGAGACCCAGTACTTC.

This clonotype was counted between two and nine times. The chain combines TRBV29-1 with TRBJ2-3; D call uncertain. V was pared by 1 base and J by 3 bases, with 11 bases between. CDR3 length equals 14 residues. CDR1 SQVTM and CDR2 ANQGSEA come from the germline V gene. In DNA form, the CDR3 reads TGCAGCGTTGAAGTTCTTCTGGAAACAGATACGCAGTATTTT. Its protein product is CSVEVLLETDTQYF.

This clonotype was seen repeatedly, ten times or more. The chain uses TRBV15 and TRBJ2-1; TRBD2 aligns across 10 bases. The V segment lost 2 bases and the J segment 4 bases; nucleotides outside the gene matches: 8. CDR3 length equals 17 residues. Germline V gene sequence: CDR1 LNHNV, CDR2 YYDKDF (reference sequence). The CDR3 here is CATSRPLAGVRYNEQFF. For the CDR3, the DNA is TGTGCCACCAGCAGACCCCTAGCGGGAGTGCGGTACAATGAGCAGTTCTTC. Complete variable domain (other parts from reference TRBV15 and TRBJ2-1): DAMVIQNPRYQVTQFGKPVTLSCSQTLNHNVMYWYQQKSSQAPKLLFHYYDKDFNNEADTPDNFQSRRPNTSFCFLDIRSPGLGDTAMYLCATSRPLAGVRYNEQFFGPGTRLTVL.

Only one count was recorded for this clonotype. The V and J genes are TRBV29-1 and TRBJ2-7; 8 nucleotides match TRBD1. V dropped 6 bases and J dropped 0; count of bases not matched to a gene: 1. The CDR3 is 12 amino acids. In germline, CDR1 is SQVTM, CDR2 ANQGSEA. The CDR3 DNA reads TGCAGCGTACAGGGGGGCTCCTACGAGCAGTACTTC. The encoded protein is CSVQGGSYEQYF.

This clonotype was seen a handful of times. This chain joins TRBV10-1 and TRBJ2-2, with D perhaps assigned TRBD1 or TRBD2 (5 bases each). The CDR3 runs to 15 residues. Germline CDR1 reads WNHNN; CDR2 reads SYGVQD (reference sequence). V lost 6 bases, J lost 1 base, and 12 bases lay in between. CDR3 coding DNA: TGCGCCAGCAGCGAAGGGGAGAAGAACACCGGGGAGCTGTTTTTT. Protein sequence: CASSEGEKNTGELFF.

This clonotype was seen more than once but under ten times. V usage is TRBV7-2 and J usage is TRBJ2-1; D not resolved. This CDR3 is 12 amino acids long. The germline gives CDR1 SGHTA, CDR2 FQGNSA. Trimming left V 3 bases short and J 8 bases short, with 8 bases between. The CDR3 DNA reads as TGTGCCAGCAGCTTCGAAGGGTATGAGCAGTTCTTC. Translation gives CASSFEGYEQFF.

This chain connects TRBV10-3 to TRBJ2-3, with no clear D. The CDR3 spans 12 residues. Trimming pared 3 bases from V and 7 bases from J, leaving 8 bases between. CDR1 is ENHRY, CDR2 SYGVKD, per germline. This CDR3 is CAISENSYTQYF. In DNA form, the CDR3 reads TGTGCCATCAGTGAAAACAGCTATACGCAGTATTTT.

This chain uses TRBV4-1 with TRBJ2-5, with D unresolved. V lost 1 base and J 1 base, leaving 7 bases between the germline ends. Germline values: CDR1 MGHRA, CDR2 YSYEKL. CDR3 length: 14 residues. This CDR3 reads CASSQGAVQETQYF. For the CDR3, the DNA is TGCGCCAGCAGCCAAGGGGCAGTCCAAGAGACCCAGTACTTC.

The gene calls are TRBV12-3 or TRBV12-4 and TRBJ2-7; a weak D match, TRBD2 (6 bases). V lost 6 bases and J 5 bases, leaving 11 bases between the germline ends. This CDR3 contains 12 residues. The CDR3 is CASSYTGDEQYF. As DNA, the CDR3 is TGTGCCAGCAGCTACACGGGGGACGAGCAGTACTTC.

There are many counts of this clonotype. The V call is TRBV12-3 or TRBV12-4, the J call TRBJ1-1; 8 nucleotides match TRBD1. The J segment lost 4 bases and the V segment lost 2 bases, leaving 3 bases of the junction unmatched. The length of the CDR3 is 14 residues. The CDR3 region has the DNA TGTGCCAGCAGTTTACGGACAGGGCGCACTGAAGCTTTCTTT. It yields the protein CASSLRTGRTEAFF.